The clone carrying this T cell receptor beta chain occurred a few times. The antigen remains undetermined. This entry comes from a study of blood T cells in healthy people across ages. Findings of the study overall: Naive and antigen-experienced cells could not be conclusively compared, given unsorted PBMCs.

This CDR3 is built from 12 residues. CDR1 is SQVTM and CDR2 is ANQGSEA in the germline V gene. Trimming removed 7 bases from V and 5 bases from J; junction bases left unmatched: 7. A second PCR, run for about 7 to 11 cycles, used a sample-barcoded 5' primer plus a J-beta primer mix. TCRdb reprocessed the 5' RACE reads via MiXCR and lists one record per CDR3 protein. The sample lists hundreds of thousands of distinct CDR3 sequences, around 21% occurring once. The sample taken for sequencing was blood. The V and J genes are TRBV29-1 and TRBJ2-5, with 7 bases aligning to TRBD1. The origin of this receptor is a man between 65 and 85 years old in good health. CDR3 nucleotides: TGCAGCGCCCGGACAGGCTTTGAGACCCAGTACTTC. Its protein product is CSARTGFETQYF.